The 10 T cell receptor beta chains listed next were all sequenced from one sample in a study of naive and memory T cell subsets. An equimolar mix of two oligonucleotides served as the beta constant-region primer for TRBC1 and TRBC2. Nested alpha and beta constant-region primers with the SP2 primer drove four PCR rounds on ligated cDNA. TCRdb re-called the UMI-ligation and nested PCR reads through MiXCR, storing one row per CDR3 protein. In the table there are tens of thousands of distinct CDR3 sequences, around 11% of which are singletons. Antigens of these TCRs are unknown. Points from the study as a whole: Especially in CD8 cells, naive repertoires contained a few larger clonotypes, possibly CD45RA-re-expressing memory cells.

The sequencing input was naive CD4+ T cells from blood. These receptors were taken from a human donor in good health.

V gene TRBV27 combines with J gene TRBJ1-1, with TRBD1 matching over 7 bases. The CDR3 has 16 residues. CDR1 is MNHEY, CDR2 SMNVEV, per germline (reference sequence). V was pared by 5 bases and J by 4 bases, with 13 bases of the junction left unmatched. CDR3 protein: CASSPWASGGVTEAFF. The DNA of the CDR3 is TGTGCCAGCAGTCCCTGGGCCTCAGGGGGTGTCACTGAAGCTTTCTTT.

The V and J genes are TRBV6-6 and TRBJ2-7, with 8 bases matching TRBD2. Germline V gene data show CDR1 as MNHNY and CDR2 as SVGAGI (reference sequence). Trimming at V came to 6 bases and at J to 3 bases, leaving 10 bases not matched to a gene. The CDR3 contains 15 residues. In DNA, the CDR3 is TGTGCCAGCAGACTCACGATAGCGGGAAACTACGAGCAGTACTTC. Translated: CASRLTIAGNYEQYF.

There are a few counts of this clonotype. The rearrangement links TRBV7-2 to TRBJ2-5; no reliable D call. V was clipped by 3 bases and J by 4 bases, with 9 bases between them. CDR1 and CDR2 from the germline V gene are SGHTA and FQGNSA. There are 13 residues in the CDR3. CDR3 in DNA: TGTGCCAGCAGCTTCCTATTCCGAGAGACCCAGTACTTC. Translating it yields CASSFLFRETQYF.

There are a few counts of this clonotype. The chain links TRBV7-2 to TRBJ2-7; 9 nucleotides agree with TRBD2. This CDR3 is built from 15 residues. Germline V gives CDR1 SGHTA, CDR2 FQGNSA. The V and J ends lost 1 base and 6 bases, in that order; junction bases with no gene match: 7. The DNA of the CDR3 is TGTGCCAGCAGCTTAGGGGCGGGAGGGCTCGCCGAGCAGTACTTC. It codes for CASSLGAGGLAEQYF.

This clonotype was found many times. J is TRBJ1-1 and V is TRBV6-2 or TRBV6-3, with a tentative D call TRBD1 (6 bases). CDR1 is MNHEY and CDR2 is SVGEGT in the germline V gene. V was pared by 4 bases and J by 8 bases, with 14 bases between. This CDR3 contains 13 residues. CDR3 sequence: CASSFARGAEAFF. As DNA, the CDR3 is TGTGCCAGCAGTTTTGCCCGGGGGGCCGAAGCTTTCTTT.

This clonotype was observed a few times. The V call is TRBV24-1, the J call TRBJ2-3, with 9 bases that match TRBD2. Unmatched junction bases numbered 2, after V lost 7 bases and J lost 1 base. The CDR3 contains 14 residues. The germline CDR1 and CDR2 sequences are KGHDR and SFDVKD. The CDR3 DNA is TGTGCCACCAGCTGGACTAGCGGCACAGATACGCAGTATTTT. It codes for CATSWTSGTDTQYF.

This clonotype was found a few times. The V call is TRBV7-2, the J call TRBJ2-3; tentative D call: TRBD1 (6 bases). Trimming cost V 7 bases and J 1 base, with 15 bases left between them. The CDR3 spans 15 residues. CDR1 and CDR2 from the germline V gene are SGHTA and FQGNSA. The CDR3 DNA sequence: TGTGCCAGCAACCGACAGGTAGACCGCACAGATACGCAGTATTTT. Translation: CASNRQVDRTDTQYF.

The V gene is TRBV12-3 or TRBV12-4, the J gene TRBJ2-7, with D uncertain. The germline V and J ends were trimmed by 7 bases and 5 bases, with 12 bases remaining between them. The CDR3 contains 12 residues. CDR3 in DNA: TGTGCCAGCAAACTAACCAGCCACGAGCAGTACTTC. It codes for CASKLTSHEQYF.

The table lists this clonotype with a few counts. V usage is TRBV7-3 and J usage is TRBJ2-7; 10 positions agree with TRBD2. Germline CDR1 SGHTA, CDR2 FQGTGA. CDR3 length: 15 amino acids. V trimming: 4 bases; J trimming: 4 bases; junction bases outside the gene matches: 7. CDR3 in amino acids: CASSSQAGGGYEQYF. CDR3 in DNA: TGTGCCAGCAGCTCCCAAGCGGGAGGGGGGTACGAGCAGTACTTC.

This chain links TRBV18 with TRBJ1-3, with D possibly matching TRBD1 (6 bases). V gave up 4 bases and J gave up 6 bases, with 10 bases separating them. Per the germline V gene, CDR1 is KGHSH and CDR2 is LQKENI. The CDR3 runs to 13 residues. CDR3: CASSRGQENTIYF. In DNA form, the CDR3 reads TGTGCCAGCTCACGGGGGCAAGAAAACACCATATATTTT.